Following are 28 T cell receptor beta chains from one sample sequenced in a study of radiotherapy plus CTLA-4 blockade in lung cancer. Method: immunoSEQ multiplex PCR; TCRdb's copy keeps in-frame clones and lacks some. The table lists about 40,000 clones, just over 85% of them singletons. Sequenced material: peripheral blood, taken from a patient treated with radiotherapy plus ipilimumab. These receptors all stem from a human donor with non-small cell lung cancer whose response to radiotherapy plus ipilimumab could not be evaluated.

The V and J genes are TRBV19 and TRBJ2-7, with TRBD2 matching 10 bases. V was pared by 6 bases and J by 3 bases, with 5 bases of the junction left unmatched. CDR1 LNHDA and CDR2 SQIVND come from the germline V gene (reference sequence). The CDR3 is made up of 14 amino acids. As DNA, the CDR3 is TGTGCCAGTAGGCCTAGCGGGAGAGGCTACGAGCAGTACTTC. This gives the protein CASRPSGRGYEQYF. Together with reference TRBV19 and TRBJ2-7, the CDR3 gives the full variable domain: DGGITQSPKYLFRKEGQNVTLSCEQNLNHDAMYWYRQDPGQGLRLIYYSQIVNDFQKGDIAEGYSVSREKKESFPLTVTSAQKNPTAFYLCASRPSGRGYEQYFGPGTRLTVT.

This chain connects TRBV5-5 to TRBJ2-5; D call uncertain. Germline loops: CDR1 SGHKS, CDR2 YYEKEE (reference sequence). The CDR3 contains 12 residues. The ends were cut back, 0 bases at V and 5 bases at J, with 5 bases in the middle. CDR3 sequence (DNA): TGTGCCAGCAGCTTGGTACTGGAGACCCAGTACTTC. Its translation is CASSLVLETQYF.

In its sample, this clone was seen once. This chain links TRBV28 with TRBJ1-3; no firm D call. Per the germline V gene, CDR1 is MDHEN and CDR2 is SYDVKM. The CDR3 contains 15 residues. Trimming stripped 5 bases from V and 3 bases from J, with 14 bases between. CDR3 in DNA: TGTGCCAGCAGTCCCCTCGGGCGGGATGGAAACACCATATATTTT. Residues: CASSPLGRDGNTIYF. The full variable domain, completed using reference TRBV28 and TRBJ1-3, is DVKVTQSSRYLVKRTGEKVFLECVQDMDHENMFWYRQDPGLGLRLIYFSYDVKMKEKGDIPEGYSVSREKKERFSLILESASTNQTSMYLCASSPLGRDGNTIYFGEGSWLTVV.

This clone came up once. The genes are TRBV19 and TRBJ1-5; 9 positions agree with TRBD1. CDR1 LNHDA and CDR2 SQIVND come from the germline V gene (reference sequence). The CDR3 covers 15 residues. V trimming: 6 bases; J trimming: 3 bases; junction bases outside the gene matches: 6. CDR3 DNA sequence: TGTGCCAGTAGGGCGACAGGGGGTACCAATCAGCCCCAGCATTTT. Translating gives CASRATGGTNQPQHF.

This chain connects TRBV28 to TRBJ1-6, with 8 bases identical to TRBD1. V dropped 8 bases and J dropped 5; count of bases not matched to a gene: 5. CDR3 length equals 14 residues. The germline CDR1 and CDR2 sequences are MDHEN and SYDVKM. The CDR3: CASLGQGDNSPLHF. CDR3 DNA: TGTGCCAGCCTTGGACAGGGCGATAATTCACCCCTCCACTTT. The full variable domain, with the rest looked up from reference TRBV28 and TRBJ1-6, is DVKVTQSSRYLVKRTGEKVFLECVQDMDHENMFWYRQDPGLGLRLIYFSYDVKMKEKGDIPEGYSVSREKKERFSLILESASTNQTSMYLCASLGQGDNSPLHFGNGTRLTVT.

The chain uses TRBV4-1 and TRBJ2-1; perhaps TRBD2 as D (6 bases). In germline, CDR1 is MGHRA, CDR2 YSYEKL. Trimming removed 2 bases from V and 10 bases from J, with 24 bases in between. The CDR3 spans 17 residues. CDR3 nucleotide sequence: TGCGCCAGCAGCCAATCGGGGACTGGCGGGTTCACGGGAGAGCAGTTCTTC. It codes for CASSQSGTGGFTGEQFF.

This chain joins TRBV4-3 and TRBJ2-4; 10 positions agree with TRBD1. Germline V lookup: CDR1 LGHNA, CDR2 YSLEER. Unmatched junction bases numbered 3, after V lost 1 base and J lost 6 bases. CDR3 size: 15 residues. CDR3 region: CASSQVGTGVNIQYF. The CDR3 DNA follows: TGCGCCAGCAGCCAAGTAGGGACAGGGGTAAACATTCAGTACTTC.

J is TRBJ2-2 and V is TRBV27; D not certain. Trimming cost V 5 bases and J 6 bases, with 13 bases left between them. The CDR3 runs to 14 residues. The V gene's germline CDR1 is MNHEY and CDR2 SMNVEV (reference sequence). The CDR3 region has the DNA TGTGCCAGCAGTCCCACTGCCTTTCCCGGGGAGCTGTTTTTT. It translates to CASSPTAFPGELFF.

J is TRBJ2-5 and V is TRBV2, with TRBD2 matching 15 bases. V lost 5 bases to trimming and J lost 5 bases; unmatched junction nucleotides: 6. CDR3 length equals 16 residues. Germline CDR1 reads SNHLY; CDR2 reads FYNNEI. CDR3 nucleotide sequence: TGTGCCAGCAGTCCCGGACTAGCGGGGGGGTGGGAGACCCAGTACTTC. Protein product: CASSPGLAGGWETQYF.

The chain has TRBV6-6 and TRBJ1-3; D might be TRBD1 (5 bases). There are 14 residues in the CDR3. Germline CDR1 MNHNY, CDR2 SVGAGI (reference sequence). V lost 2 bases, J lost 2 bases, and 7 bases lay in between. CDR3 region: CASSYVGAGNTIYF. Written as DNA, the CDR3 is TGTGCCAGCAGTTACGTAGGGGCTGGAAACACCATATATTTT.

This chain connects TRBV5-1 to TRBJ2-3; 8 bases match TRBD2. Losses at the gene ends were 3 bases for V and 4 bases for J; bases not matched to a gene: 10. This CDR3 comprises 16 residues. Germline V gives CDR1 SGHRS, CDR2 YFSETQ. CDR3 nucleotide sequence: TGCGCCAGCAGCTGGGGGAGCGGGAGCGGGGCAGATACGCAGTATTTT. As protein: CASSWGSGSGADTQYF.

This clone appeared a single time. The J gene is TRBJ2-7, the V gene TRBV6-6; 10 nucleotides agree with TRBD2. The V segment lost 6 bases and the J segment 4 bases; nucleotides outside the gene matches: 9. Per germline, CDR1 MNHNY and CDR2 SVGAGI (reference sequence). CDR3 size: 15 residues. The CDR3 loop reads CASRDSGGPLYEQYF. As DNA, the CDR3 is TGTGCCAGCAGAGATAGCGGGGGGCCTCTTTACGAGCAGTACTTC.

This clone was observed a few times. V gene TRBV5-1 combines with J gene TRBJ2-5, with 7 bases that match TRBD2. Germline V gives CDR1 SGHRS, CDR2 YFSETQ. CDR3 length equals 16 residues. Losses at the gene ends were 2 bases for V and 2 bases for J; bases not matched to a gene: 9. The CDR3 region is CASSLGGGLPQETQYF. CDR3 DNA sequence: TGCGCCAGCAGCTTAGGCGGGGGACTCCCTCAAGAGACCCAGTACTTC.

This clone was recorded a few times. V is TRBV21-1 and J is TRBJ2-2; TRBD1, the table's D call, was not compared with the DNA. TRBV21-1 is a pseudogene. There are 17 residues in the CDR3. The CDR3: CASRKGRQDTNTGELFF. CDR3 sequence (DNA): TGTGCCAGCAGGAAAGGTCGACAGGACACGAACACCGGGGAGCTGTTTTTT.

V usage is TRBV7-2 and J usage is TRBJ2-1, with 10 nucleotides matching TRBD2. Germline trimming cut 5 bases from V and 10 bases from J; bases unmatched to any gene: 8. The length of the CDR3 is 14 residues. CDR1 is SGHTA and CDR2 is FQGNSA in the germline V gene. CDR3 in DNA: TGTGCCAGCAGCCCTCGGGGTAGCGGGGGGGAGCAGTTCTTC. It codes for CASSPRGSGGEQFF.

The genes are TRBV5-1 and TRBJ2-3; 7 bases match TRBD1. This CDR3 contains 16 residues. The V and J ends lost 3 bases and 6 bases, in that order; junction bases with no gene match: 13. CDR1 and CDR2 (germline): SGHRS, YFSETQ. In nucleotides, the CDR3 is TGCGCCAGCAGCTCCGACAGGGCTGGGATTTTGGATACGCAGTATTTT. It yields the protein CASSSDRAGILDTQYF.

This clone was seen a handful of times. J is TRBJ2-3 and V is TRBV2, with 7 positions matching TRBD2. CDR1 and CDR2 (germline): SNHLY, FYNNEI. The CDR3 covers 16 residues. V lost 0 bases, J lost 2 bases, and 5 bases stayed unmatched. The CDR3 protein is CASSEASGTNTDTQYF. DNA of the CDR3: TGTGCCAGCAGTGAAGCGAGCGGGACGAACACAGATACGCAGTATTTT.

The CDR3 reads CATSRDLTDNEKLFF. The CDR3 nucleotides are TGTGCCACCAGCAGAGATCTGACAGATAATGAAAAACTGTTTTTT. The chain uses TRBV15 and TRBJ1-4; maybe TRBD1 (5 bases). Per germline, CDR1 LNHNV and CDR2 YYDKDF (reference sequence). This CDR3 is 15 amino acids long. V gave up 0 bases and J gave up 4 bases, with 9 bases separating them.

V usage is TRBV10-2 and J usage is TRBJ2-5; D gene unclear. V lost 0 bases to trimming and J lost 5 bases, with 13 bases between them. The length of the CDR3 is 15 residues. Germline V gene lookup returns CDR1 WSHSY and CDR2 SAAADI. In DNA form, the CDR3 reads TGCGCCAGCAGTGAGTCCGCTGCCAGCGCGGAGACCCAGTACTTC. Protein sequence: CASSESAASAETQYF.

This clone was detected only a few times. The CDR3 loop is CASSFLGRSTEAFF. The CDR3 DNA sequence: TGTGCCAGCAGTTTTCTCGGGAGGTCCACTGAAGCTTTCTTT. This chain joins TRBV28 and TRBJ1-1; D gene uncertain. The CDR3 is made up of 14 amino acids. Per germline, CDR1 MDHEN and CDR2 SYDVKM. V was pared by 3 bases and J by 4 bases, with 12 bases between.

This chain joins TRBV19 and TRBJ1-2; D is ambiguous. The germline V gene has CDR1 LNHDA and CDR2 SQIVND (reference sequence). Trimming shortened V by 3 bases and J by 8 bases, and 10 bases separated the two germline ends. The CDR3 loop spans 12 amino acids. The CDR3 nucleotides are TGTGCCAGTAGTATTTTCCAGTACGGCTACACCTTC. This codes for CASSIFQYGYTF.

This clone has just one count. The chain carries TRBV6-5 and TRBJ1-1; 9 positions agree with TRBD1. Germline CDR1 reads MNHEY; CDR2 reads SVGAGI. The CDR3 is 15 residues long. With 7 bases clipped from V and 4 bases from J, the junction kept 10 bases outside the gene matches. CDR3 in amino acids: CASTNRGLGSTEAFF. The CDR3 nucleotides are TGTGCCAGCACCAACAGGGGGCTGGGGAGCACTGAAGCTTTCTTT.

The chain joins TRBV7-2 to TRBJ2-5; 9 positions match TRBD1. The V and J ends lost 5 bases and 2 bases, in that order; junction bases with no gene match: 3. Germline CDR1 and CDR2: SGHTA and FQGNSA. The CDR3 sequence is 14 residues long. The CDR3 protein is CASSRDRVQETQYF. CDR3 DNA sequence: TGTGCCAGCAGCAGGGACAGGGTACAAGAGACCCAGTACTTC.

This chain connects TRBV19 to TRBJ1-1, with TRBD1 identical over 9 bases. Per the germline V gene, CDR1 is LNHDA and CDR2 is SQIVND (reference sequence). This CDR3 spans 17 amino acids. J was trimmed by 1 base and V by 1 base; bases with no gene match: 7. In DNA form, the CDR3 reads TGTGCCAGTAGTATAGCCGGGACAGGGTTAGGGAACACTGAAGCTTTCTTT. Translation gives CASSIAGTGLGNTEAFF.

This clone was counted a single time. The chain couples TRBV10-3 to TRBJ1-1, with TRBD1 identical over 8 bases. The CDR3 is made up of 14 amino acids. Germline V gene sequence: CDR1 ENHRY, CDR2 SYGVKD. With V trimmed by 10 bases and J by 3 bases, 10 bases remained unmatched. DNA for the CDR3: TGTGCCACCGGACAGGGCCTAGGGGACACTGAAGCTTTCTTT. Protein product: CATGQGLGDTEAFF.

The chain couples TRBV5-1 to TRBJ1-1; 7 positions match TRBD1. This CDR3 is built from 13 residues. Germline CDR1 SGHRS, CDR2 YFSETQ. After removal of 2 bases from V and 3 bases from J, the junction contained 1 base not matched to a gene. In DNA form, the CDR3 reads TGCGCCAGCAGCTTAGACAGGGACACTGAAGCTTTCTTT. As protein: CASSLDRDTEAFF.

The chain employs TRBV27 and TRBJ1-1; 8 nucleotides match TRBD1. After removal of 4 bases from V and 6 bases from J, the junction contained 10 bases not matched to a gene. CDR1 is MNHEY, CDR2 SMNVEV, per germline (reference sequence). The CDR3 is made up of 15 amino acids. The CDR3 loop is CASSYGDRGVAEAFF. In DNA form, the CDR3 reads TGTGCCAGCAGTTATGGAGACAGGGGCGTCGCTGAAGCTTTCTTT.

This clone was recorded a few times. This chain links TRBV4-1 with TRBJ2-2; D is undetermined. CDR1 MGHRA and CDR2 YSYEKL come from the germline V gene. CDR3 size: 13 residues. V was pared by 2 bases and J by 2 bases, with 3 bases between. The CDR3 region is CASSQSNTGELFF. The DNA for the CDR3 is TGCGCCAGCAGCCAAAGCAACACCGGGGAGCTGTTTTTT.